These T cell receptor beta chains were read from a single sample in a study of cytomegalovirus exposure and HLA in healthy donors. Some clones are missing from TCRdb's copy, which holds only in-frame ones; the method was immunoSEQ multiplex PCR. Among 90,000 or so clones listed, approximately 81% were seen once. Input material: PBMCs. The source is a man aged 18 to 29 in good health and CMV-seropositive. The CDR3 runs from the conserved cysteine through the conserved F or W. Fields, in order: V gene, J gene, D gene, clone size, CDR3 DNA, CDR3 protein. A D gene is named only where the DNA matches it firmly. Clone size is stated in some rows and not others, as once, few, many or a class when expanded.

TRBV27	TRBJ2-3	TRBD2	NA	TGTGCCAGCAGTGAAGGACTAGCGGGAGCAGATACGCAGTATTTT	CASSEGLAGADTQYF
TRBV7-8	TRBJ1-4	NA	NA	TGTGCCAGCAGCTTAGTGGGGCACCAGGAAAAACTGTTTTTT	CASSLVGHQEKLFF
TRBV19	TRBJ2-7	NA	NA	TGTGCCAGTAGTACGCGCGGGACTCGCCTTTACGAGCAGTACTTC	CASSTRGTRLYEQYF
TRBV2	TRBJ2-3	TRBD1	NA	TGTGCCAGCATCACAGGGGCGCAGTATTTT	CASITGAQYF
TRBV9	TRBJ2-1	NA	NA	TGTGCCAGCAGCGTAGGTCACGGGGGCTCCTACAATGAGCAGTTCTTC	CASSVGHGGSYNEQFF
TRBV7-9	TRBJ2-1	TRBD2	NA	TGTGCCAGCAGCTTCAGCGGGAGCTCCTACAATGAGCAGTTCTTC	CASSFSGSSYNEQFF
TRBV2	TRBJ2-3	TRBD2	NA	TGTGCCAGCAGTGAATCGACTAGCGGGAGCCCAGATACGCAGTATTTT	CASSESTSGSPDTQYF
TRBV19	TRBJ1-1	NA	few	TGTGCCAGTAGTATAGATCCAGGACAGAAAGCTTTCTTT	CASSIDPGQKAFF
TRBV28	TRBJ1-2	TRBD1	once	TGTGCCAGCACCCCCCCGGACAGGGGAGCTAACTATGGCTACACCTTC	CASTPPDRGANYGYTF
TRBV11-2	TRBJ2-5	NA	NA	TGTGCCAGCAGCTTAGAGCAGGAGACCCAGTACTTC	CASSLEQETQYF
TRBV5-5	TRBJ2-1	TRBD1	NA	TGTGCCAGCAGCTGGGACAGGAAGCAGTTCTTC	CASSWDRKQFF
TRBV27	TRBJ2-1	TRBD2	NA	TGTGCCAGCAGTTCCCTTGGACTAGCGGGCTTTTACAATGAGCAGTTCTTC	CASSSLGLAGFYNEQFF
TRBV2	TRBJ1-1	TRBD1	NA	TGTGCCAGCAGTGAGGCGGGTCAGGCAGGGGGGTACCGGACTGAAGCTTTCTTT	CASSEAGQAGGYRTEAFF
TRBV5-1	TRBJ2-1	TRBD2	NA	TGCGCCAGCAGCTCCGTCGGTGCGGGAGCCTACAATGAGCAGTTCTTC	CASSSVGAGAYNEQFF
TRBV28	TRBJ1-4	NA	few	TGTGCCAGCAGTTACAGGGTTGGGTATGAAAAACTGTTTTTT	CASSYRVGYEKLFF
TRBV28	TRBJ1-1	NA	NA	TGTGCCAGCAGCAACGACAGATTGAACACTGAAGCTTTCTTT	CASSNDRLNTEAFF
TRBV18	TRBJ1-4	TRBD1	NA	TGTGCCAGCTCACCACCGGGACAGGGTCGTGAAAAACTGTTTTTT	CASSPPGQGREKLFF
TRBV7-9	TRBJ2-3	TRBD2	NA	TGTGCCAGCAGCTTCTCGTTCCGGGAGGGATACGCTAGCACAGATACGCAGTATTTT	CASSFSFREGYASTDTQYF
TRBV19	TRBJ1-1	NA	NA	TGTGCCAGTAGTTCCACCCTTCGGGGGAACACTGAAGCTTTCTTT	CASSSTLRGNTEAFF
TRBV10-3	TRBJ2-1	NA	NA	TGTGCCATCAGTGAAAGTAGGGGGTCCTACAATGAGCAGTTCTTC	CAISESRGSYNEQFF
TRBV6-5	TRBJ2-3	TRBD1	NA	TGTGCCAGCAGTATTGCCCAACAGGGGACGCAGTATTTT	CASSIAQQGTQYF
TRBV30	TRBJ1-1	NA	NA	TGTGCCCGAGCCGGGGGTTACACTGAAGCTTTCTTT	CARAGGYTEAFF
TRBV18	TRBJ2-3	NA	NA	TGTGCCAGCTCACCCAAAACCGCGGGTGAGACAGATACGCAGTATTTT	CASSPKTAGETDTQYF
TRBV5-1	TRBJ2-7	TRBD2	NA	TGCGCCAGCAGCTTAAACCCGCGGGGCGGGAGTGGCGAGCAGTACTTC	CASSLNPRGGSGEQYF
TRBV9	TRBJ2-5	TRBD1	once	TGTGCCAGCAGCGAAGGACAGGCGGTTCGAGAGACCCAGTACTTC	CASSEGQAVRETQYF
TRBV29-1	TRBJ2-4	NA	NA	TGCAGCGTTGGAGGGGGAGAAAACATTCAGTACTTC	CSVGGGENIQYF
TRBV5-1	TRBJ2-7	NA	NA	TGCGCCAGCAGCTTGGGGAGGGTACGTGGCGAGCAGTACTTC	CASSLGRVRGEQYF
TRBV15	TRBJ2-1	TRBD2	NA	TGTGCCACCCGGGGACTAGCGGAGCTCCTTAGCTCCTACAATGAGCAGTTCTTC	CATRGLAELLSSYNEQFF
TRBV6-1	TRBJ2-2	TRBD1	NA	TGTGCCAGCAGCTTTCCGGGACAGTCGACCGGGGAGCTGTTTTTT	CASSFPGQSTGELFF
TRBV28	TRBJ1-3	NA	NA	TGTGCCAGCACCCCCGGTTATCCTGGAAACACCATATATTTT	CASTPGYPGNTIYF
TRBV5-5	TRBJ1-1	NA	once	TGTGCCAGCAGCCGAGGGTCGGGGTTGGGGAATGTGGTGTTCTTT	CASSRGSGLGNVVFF
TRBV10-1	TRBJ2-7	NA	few	TGCGCCAGCAGTGAGTCGGTGGGGCACCAGCAGTACTTC	CASSESVGHQQYF
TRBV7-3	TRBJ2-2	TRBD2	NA	TGTGCCAGCAGCCCTTCGGGACTAGCGGGAAAGGCCGGGGAGCTGTTTTTT	CASSPSGLAGKAGELFF
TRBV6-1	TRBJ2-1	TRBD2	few	TGTGCCAGCAGTGACCCGGGACTAGCGGGAGGGCCAAATGAGCAGTTCTTC	CASSDPGLAGGPNEQFF
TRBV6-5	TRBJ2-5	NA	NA	TGTGCCAGCATCGGAGCGGGCGGAGAGACCCAGTACTTC	CASIGAGGETQYF
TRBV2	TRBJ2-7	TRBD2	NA	TGTGCCAGCACTCCCCGGGGGGGCTACGAGCAGTACTTC	CASTPRGGYEQYF
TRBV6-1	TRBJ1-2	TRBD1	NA	TGTGCCAGCAGTGAAGGGTCAGGGGGTAATGGCTACACCTTC	CASSEGSGGNGYTF
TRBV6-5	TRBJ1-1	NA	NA	TGTGCCAGCAGTTATTCCGGGACACGAAACACTGAAGCTTTCTTT	CASSYSGTRNTEAFF
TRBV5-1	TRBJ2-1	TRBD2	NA	TGCGCCAGCAGCTTGGATGGCGGGAGGTCCTACAATGAGCAGTTCTTC	CASSLDGGRSYNEQFF
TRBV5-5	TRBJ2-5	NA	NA	TGTGCCAGCAAACTAGGAGAGACCCAGTACTTC	CASKLGETQYF
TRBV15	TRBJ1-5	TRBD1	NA	TGTGCCACCAGCGGGGACAGGGGGTTCAATCAGCCCCAGCATTTT	CATSGDRGFNQPQHF
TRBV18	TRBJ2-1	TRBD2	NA	TGTGCCAGCTCACGATCAGCGGGAGAGTCGAACAATGAGCAGTTCTTC	CASSRSAGESNNEQFF
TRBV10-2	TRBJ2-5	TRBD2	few	TGCGCCAGCAGTGAGTACGGACTAGCGGACCAAGAGACCCAGTACTTC	CASSEYGLADQETQYF
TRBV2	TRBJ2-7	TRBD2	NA	TGTGCCAGCAGCGCCGCTAGCGGTGGTTCCTACGAGCAGTACTTC	CASSAASGGSYEQYF
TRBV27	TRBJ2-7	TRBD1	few	TGTGCCAGCAGTCCCAGGACAGGGGCCAACTACGAGCAGTACTTC	CASSPRTGANYEQYF
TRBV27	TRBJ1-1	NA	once	TGTGCCAGCGGCCTGGGGGGGGCCACTGAAGCTTTCTTT	CASGLGGATEAFF
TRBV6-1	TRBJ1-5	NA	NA	TGTGCCAGCAGGGGCGGACTGTATAGCAATCAGCCCCAGCATTTT	CASRGGLYSNQPQHF
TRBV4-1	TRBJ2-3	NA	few	TGCGCCAGCAGCCAAGTGAACTTAATCAGCACAGATACGCAGTATTTT	CASSQVNLISTDTQYF
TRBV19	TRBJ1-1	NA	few	TGTGCCAGTAGATTCGATGGCAGGTCTGAAGCTTTCTTT	CASRFDGRSEAFF
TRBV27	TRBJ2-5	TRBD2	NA	TGTGCCAGCAGTTCGCGACTAGCGGGAGGACGGGGGACCCAGTACTTC	CASSSRLAGGRGTQYF
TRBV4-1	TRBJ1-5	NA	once	TGCGCCAGCAGCCAAGAGGCCGGGGATCAGCCCCAGCATTTT	CASSQEAGDQPQHF
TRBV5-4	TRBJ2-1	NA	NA	TGTGCCAGCAGCTTGGCGCTAAGCGAGGCCGTCAATGAGCAGTTCTTC	CASSLALSEAVNEQFF
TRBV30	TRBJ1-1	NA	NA	TGTGCCTGGAGTTCCCGGGCCCGGAGGACTGAAGCTTTCTTT	CAWSSRARRTEAFF
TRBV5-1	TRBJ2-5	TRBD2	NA	TGCGCCAGCAGCTTGGCCCTGGCGGGAGCGAACCTCCGTGAGACCCAGTACTTC	CASSLALAGANLRETQYF